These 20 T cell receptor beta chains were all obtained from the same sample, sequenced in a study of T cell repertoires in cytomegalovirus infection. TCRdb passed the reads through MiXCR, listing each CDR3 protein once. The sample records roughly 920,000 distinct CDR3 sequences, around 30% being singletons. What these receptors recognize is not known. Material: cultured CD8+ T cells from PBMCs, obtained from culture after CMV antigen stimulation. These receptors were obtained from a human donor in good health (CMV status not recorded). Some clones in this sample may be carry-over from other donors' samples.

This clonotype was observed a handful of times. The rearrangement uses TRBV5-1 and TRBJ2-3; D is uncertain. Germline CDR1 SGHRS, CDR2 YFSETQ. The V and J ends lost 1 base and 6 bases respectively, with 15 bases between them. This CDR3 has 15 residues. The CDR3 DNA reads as TGCGCCAGCAGCTTGTGGGCCGACGGTTGGGATACGCAGTATTTT. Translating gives CASSLWADGWDTQYF.

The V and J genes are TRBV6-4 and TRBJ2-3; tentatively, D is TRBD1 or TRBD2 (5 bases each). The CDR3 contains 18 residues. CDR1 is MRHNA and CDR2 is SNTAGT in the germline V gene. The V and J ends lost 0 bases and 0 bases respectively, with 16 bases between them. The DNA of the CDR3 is TGTGCCAGCAGTGACTCGATATGGGACGGACTTAGCACAGATACGCAGTATTTT. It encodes CASSDSIWDGLSTDTQYF.

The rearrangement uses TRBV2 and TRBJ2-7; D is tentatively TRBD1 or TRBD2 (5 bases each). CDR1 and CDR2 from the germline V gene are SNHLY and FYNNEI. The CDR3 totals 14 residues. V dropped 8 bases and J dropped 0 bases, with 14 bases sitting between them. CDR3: CASQLGAFSYEQYF. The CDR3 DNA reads TGTGCCAGCCAACTCGGGGCCTTCTCCTACGAGCAGTACTTC.

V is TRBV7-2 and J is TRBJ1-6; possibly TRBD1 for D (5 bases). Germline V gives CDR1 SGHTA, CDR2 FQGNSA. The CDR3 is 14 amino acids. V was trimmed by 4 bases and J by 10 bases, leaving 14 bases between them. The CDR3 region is CASSYGGGYSPLHF. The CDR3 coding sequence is TGTGCCAGCAGCTACGGTGGGGGGTACTCACCCCTCCACTTT.

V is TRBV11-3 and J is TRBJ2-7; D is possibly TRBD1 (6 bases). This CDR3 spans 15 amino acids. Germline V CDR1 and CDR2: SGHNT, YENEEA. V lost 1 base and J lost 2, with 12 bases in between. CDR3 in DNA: TGTGCCAGCAGCTTAGTGACAGGTGATGCCTACGAGCAGTACTTC. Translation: CASSLVTGDAYEQYF.

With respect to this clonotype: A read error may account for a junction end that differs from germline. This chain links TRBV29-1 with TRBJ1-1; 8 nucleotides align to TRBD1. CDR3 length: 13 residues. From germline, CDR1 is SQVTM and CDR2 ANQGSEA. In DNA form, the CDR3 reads TGTAGCGTTGAGACAGGGGTGAACACTGAAGCTTTCTTT. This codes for CSVETGVNTEAFF. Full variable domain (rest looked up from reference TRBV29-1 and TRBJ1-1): SAVISQKPSRDICQRGTSLTIQCQVDSQVTMMFWYRQQPGQSLTLIATANQGSEATYESGFVIDKFPISRPNLTFSTLTVSNMSPEDSSIYLCSVETGVNTEAFFGQGTRLTVV.

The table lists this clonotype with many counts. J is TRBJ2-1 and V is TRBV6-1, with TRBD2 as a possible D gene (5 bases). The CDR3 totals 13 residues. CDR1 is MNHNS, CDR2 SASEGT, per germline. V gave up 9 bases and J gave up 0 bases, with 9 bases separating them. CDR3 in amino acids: CASSDSSYNEQFF. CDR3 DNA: TGTGCCAGTTCGGACTCCTCCTACAATGAGCAGTTCTTC.

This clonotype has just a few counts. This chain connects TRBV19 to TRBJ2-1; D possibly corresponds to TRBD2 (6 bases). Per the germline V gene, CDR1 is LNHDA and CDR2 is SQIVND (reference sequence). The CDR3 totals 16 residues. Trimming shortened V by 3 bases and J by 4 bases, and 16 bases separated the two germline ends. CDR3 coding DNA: TGTGCCAGTAGTATTTCCAGGCGGGGATCATACAATGAGCAGTTCTTC. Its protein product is CASSISRRGSYNEQFF. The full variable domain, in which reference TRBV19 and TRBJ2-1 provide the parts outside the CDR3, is DGGITQSPKYLFRKEGQNVTLSCEQNLNHDAMYWYRQDPGQGLRLIYYSQIVNDFQKGDIAEGYSVSREKKESFPLTVTSAQKNPTAFYLCASSISRRGSYNEQFFGPGTRLTVL.

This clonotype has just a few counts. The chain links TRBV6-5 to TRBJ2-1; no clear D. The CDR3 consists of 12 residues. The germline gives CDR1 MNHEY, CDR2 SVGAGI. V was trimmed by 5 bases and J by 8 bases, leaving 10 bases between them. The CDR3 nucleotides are TGTGCCAGCAGTAGGCACCCATATGAGCAGTTCTTC. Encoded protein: CASSRHPYEQFF.

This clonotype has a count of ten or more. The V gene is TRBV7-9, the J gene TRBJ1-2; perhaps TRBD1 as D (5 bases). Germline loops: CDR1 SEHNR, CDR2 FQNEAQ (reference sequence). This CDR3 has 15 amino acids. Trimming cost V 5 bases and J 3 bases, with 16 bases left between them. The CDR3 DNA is TGTGCCAGCAGCCAGACAGCGTCTCGAGACTATGGCTACACCTTC. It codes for CASSQTASRDYGYTF.

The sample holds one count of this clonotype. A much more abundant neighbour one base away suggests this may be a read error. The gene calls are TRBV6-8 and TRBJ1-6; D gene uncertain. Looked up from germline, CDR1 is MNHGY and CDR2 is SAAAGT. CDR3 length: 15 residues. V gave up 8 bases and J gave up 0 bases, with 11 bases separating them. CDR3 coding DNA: TGTGCCAGCGCCCGTGGGAGCTCCTATAATTCACCCCTCCACTTT. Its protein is CASARGSSYNSPLHF.

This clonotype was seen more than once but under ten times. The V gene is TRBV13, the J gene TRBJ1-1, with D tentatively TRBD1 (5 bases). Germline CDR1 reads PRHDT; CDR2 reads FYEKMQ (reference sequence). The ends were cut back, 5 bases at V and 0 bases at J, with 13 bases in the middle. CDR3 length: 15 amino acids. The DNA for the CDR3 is TGTGCCAGCAGCGCCTCAGGACAACTGAACACTGAAGCTTTCTTT. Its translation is CASSASGQLNTEAFF.

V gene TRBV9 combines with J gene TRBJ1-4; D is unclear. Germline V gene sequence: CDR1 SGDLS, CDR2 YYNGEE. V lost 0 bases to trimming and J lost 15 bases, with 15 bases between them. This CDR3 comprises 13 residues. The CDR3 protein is CASSVGQAGQVFF. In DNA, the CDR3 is TGTGCCAGCAGCGTAGGTCAGGCCGGTCAAGTGTTTTTT.

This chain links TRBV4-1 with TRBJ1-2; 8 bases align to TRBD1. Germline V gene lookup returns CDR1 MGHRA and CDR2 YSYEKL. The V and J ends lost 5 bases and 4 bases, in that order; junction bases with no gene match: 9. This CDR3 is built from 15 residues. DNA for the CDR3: TGCGCCAGCAGCACACGGACAGGGACGGGCTATGGCTACACCTTC. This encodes CASSTRTGTGYGYTF.

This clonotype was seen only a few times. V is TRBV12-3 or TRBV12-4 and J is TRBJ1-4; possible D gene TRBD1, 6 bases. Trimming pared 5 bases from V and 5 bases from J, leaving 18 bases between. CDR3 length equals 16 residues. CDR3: CASSKTGTWKNEKLFF. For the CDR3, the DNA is TGTGCCAGCAGTAAAACCGGGACATGGAAGAATGAAAAACTGTTTTTT.

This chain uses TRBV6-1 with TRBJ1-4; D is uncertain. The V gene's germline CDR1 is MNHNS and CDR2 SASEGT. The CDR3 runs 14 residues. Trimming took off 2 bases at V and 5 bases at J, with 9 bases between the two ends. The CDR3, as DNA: TGTGCCAGCAGTGAATGGTTACGCAATGAAAAACTGTTTTTT. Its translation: CASSEWLRNEKLFF.

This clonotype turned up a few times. The CDR3 DNA reads as TGTGCCAGCAGCTTAAGGGGGCGGCAGGGGGATGGCTACACCTTC. Translating it yields CASSLRGRQGDGYTF. The chain couples TRBV7-2 to TRBJ1-2, with 7 bases aligning to TRBD1. The length of the CDR3 is 15 residues. Looked up from germline, CDR1 is SGHTA and CDR2 is FQGNSA. Trimming cost V 2 bases and J 6 bases; bases outside gene matches: 9.

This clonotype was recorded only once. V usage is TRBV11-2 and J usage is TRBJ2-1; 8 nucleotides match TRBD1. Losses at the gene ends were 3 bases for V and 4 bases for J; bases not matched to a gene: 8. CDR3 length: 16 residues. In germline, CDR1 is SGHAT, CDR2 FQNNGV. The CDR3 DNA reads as TGTGCCAGCAGCTTGGCCGGGACAGGTCATTACAATGAGCAGTTCTTC. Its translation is CASSLAGTGHYNEQFF.

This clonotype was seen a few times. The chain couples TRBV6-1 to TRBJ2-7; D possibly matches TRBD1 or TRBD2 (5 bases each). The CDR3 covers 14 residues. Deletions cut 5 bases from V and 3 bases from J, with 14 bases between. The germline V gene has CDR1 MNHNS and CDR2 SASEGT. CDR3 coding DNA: TGTGCCAGCAGTACCGGGACGGCGATCTACGAGCAGTACGTC. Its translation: CASSTGTAIYEQYV.

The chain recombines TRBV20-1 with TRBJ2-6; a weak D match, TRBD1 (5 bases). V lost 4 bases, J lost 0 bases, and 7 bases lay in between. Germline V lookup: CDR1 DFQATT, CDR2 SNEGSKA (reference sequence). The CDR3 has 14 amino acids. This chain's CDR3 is CSAIDSSGANVLTF. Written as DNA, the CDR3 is TGCAGTGCTATAGACAGCTCTGGGGCCAACGTCCTGACTTTC.